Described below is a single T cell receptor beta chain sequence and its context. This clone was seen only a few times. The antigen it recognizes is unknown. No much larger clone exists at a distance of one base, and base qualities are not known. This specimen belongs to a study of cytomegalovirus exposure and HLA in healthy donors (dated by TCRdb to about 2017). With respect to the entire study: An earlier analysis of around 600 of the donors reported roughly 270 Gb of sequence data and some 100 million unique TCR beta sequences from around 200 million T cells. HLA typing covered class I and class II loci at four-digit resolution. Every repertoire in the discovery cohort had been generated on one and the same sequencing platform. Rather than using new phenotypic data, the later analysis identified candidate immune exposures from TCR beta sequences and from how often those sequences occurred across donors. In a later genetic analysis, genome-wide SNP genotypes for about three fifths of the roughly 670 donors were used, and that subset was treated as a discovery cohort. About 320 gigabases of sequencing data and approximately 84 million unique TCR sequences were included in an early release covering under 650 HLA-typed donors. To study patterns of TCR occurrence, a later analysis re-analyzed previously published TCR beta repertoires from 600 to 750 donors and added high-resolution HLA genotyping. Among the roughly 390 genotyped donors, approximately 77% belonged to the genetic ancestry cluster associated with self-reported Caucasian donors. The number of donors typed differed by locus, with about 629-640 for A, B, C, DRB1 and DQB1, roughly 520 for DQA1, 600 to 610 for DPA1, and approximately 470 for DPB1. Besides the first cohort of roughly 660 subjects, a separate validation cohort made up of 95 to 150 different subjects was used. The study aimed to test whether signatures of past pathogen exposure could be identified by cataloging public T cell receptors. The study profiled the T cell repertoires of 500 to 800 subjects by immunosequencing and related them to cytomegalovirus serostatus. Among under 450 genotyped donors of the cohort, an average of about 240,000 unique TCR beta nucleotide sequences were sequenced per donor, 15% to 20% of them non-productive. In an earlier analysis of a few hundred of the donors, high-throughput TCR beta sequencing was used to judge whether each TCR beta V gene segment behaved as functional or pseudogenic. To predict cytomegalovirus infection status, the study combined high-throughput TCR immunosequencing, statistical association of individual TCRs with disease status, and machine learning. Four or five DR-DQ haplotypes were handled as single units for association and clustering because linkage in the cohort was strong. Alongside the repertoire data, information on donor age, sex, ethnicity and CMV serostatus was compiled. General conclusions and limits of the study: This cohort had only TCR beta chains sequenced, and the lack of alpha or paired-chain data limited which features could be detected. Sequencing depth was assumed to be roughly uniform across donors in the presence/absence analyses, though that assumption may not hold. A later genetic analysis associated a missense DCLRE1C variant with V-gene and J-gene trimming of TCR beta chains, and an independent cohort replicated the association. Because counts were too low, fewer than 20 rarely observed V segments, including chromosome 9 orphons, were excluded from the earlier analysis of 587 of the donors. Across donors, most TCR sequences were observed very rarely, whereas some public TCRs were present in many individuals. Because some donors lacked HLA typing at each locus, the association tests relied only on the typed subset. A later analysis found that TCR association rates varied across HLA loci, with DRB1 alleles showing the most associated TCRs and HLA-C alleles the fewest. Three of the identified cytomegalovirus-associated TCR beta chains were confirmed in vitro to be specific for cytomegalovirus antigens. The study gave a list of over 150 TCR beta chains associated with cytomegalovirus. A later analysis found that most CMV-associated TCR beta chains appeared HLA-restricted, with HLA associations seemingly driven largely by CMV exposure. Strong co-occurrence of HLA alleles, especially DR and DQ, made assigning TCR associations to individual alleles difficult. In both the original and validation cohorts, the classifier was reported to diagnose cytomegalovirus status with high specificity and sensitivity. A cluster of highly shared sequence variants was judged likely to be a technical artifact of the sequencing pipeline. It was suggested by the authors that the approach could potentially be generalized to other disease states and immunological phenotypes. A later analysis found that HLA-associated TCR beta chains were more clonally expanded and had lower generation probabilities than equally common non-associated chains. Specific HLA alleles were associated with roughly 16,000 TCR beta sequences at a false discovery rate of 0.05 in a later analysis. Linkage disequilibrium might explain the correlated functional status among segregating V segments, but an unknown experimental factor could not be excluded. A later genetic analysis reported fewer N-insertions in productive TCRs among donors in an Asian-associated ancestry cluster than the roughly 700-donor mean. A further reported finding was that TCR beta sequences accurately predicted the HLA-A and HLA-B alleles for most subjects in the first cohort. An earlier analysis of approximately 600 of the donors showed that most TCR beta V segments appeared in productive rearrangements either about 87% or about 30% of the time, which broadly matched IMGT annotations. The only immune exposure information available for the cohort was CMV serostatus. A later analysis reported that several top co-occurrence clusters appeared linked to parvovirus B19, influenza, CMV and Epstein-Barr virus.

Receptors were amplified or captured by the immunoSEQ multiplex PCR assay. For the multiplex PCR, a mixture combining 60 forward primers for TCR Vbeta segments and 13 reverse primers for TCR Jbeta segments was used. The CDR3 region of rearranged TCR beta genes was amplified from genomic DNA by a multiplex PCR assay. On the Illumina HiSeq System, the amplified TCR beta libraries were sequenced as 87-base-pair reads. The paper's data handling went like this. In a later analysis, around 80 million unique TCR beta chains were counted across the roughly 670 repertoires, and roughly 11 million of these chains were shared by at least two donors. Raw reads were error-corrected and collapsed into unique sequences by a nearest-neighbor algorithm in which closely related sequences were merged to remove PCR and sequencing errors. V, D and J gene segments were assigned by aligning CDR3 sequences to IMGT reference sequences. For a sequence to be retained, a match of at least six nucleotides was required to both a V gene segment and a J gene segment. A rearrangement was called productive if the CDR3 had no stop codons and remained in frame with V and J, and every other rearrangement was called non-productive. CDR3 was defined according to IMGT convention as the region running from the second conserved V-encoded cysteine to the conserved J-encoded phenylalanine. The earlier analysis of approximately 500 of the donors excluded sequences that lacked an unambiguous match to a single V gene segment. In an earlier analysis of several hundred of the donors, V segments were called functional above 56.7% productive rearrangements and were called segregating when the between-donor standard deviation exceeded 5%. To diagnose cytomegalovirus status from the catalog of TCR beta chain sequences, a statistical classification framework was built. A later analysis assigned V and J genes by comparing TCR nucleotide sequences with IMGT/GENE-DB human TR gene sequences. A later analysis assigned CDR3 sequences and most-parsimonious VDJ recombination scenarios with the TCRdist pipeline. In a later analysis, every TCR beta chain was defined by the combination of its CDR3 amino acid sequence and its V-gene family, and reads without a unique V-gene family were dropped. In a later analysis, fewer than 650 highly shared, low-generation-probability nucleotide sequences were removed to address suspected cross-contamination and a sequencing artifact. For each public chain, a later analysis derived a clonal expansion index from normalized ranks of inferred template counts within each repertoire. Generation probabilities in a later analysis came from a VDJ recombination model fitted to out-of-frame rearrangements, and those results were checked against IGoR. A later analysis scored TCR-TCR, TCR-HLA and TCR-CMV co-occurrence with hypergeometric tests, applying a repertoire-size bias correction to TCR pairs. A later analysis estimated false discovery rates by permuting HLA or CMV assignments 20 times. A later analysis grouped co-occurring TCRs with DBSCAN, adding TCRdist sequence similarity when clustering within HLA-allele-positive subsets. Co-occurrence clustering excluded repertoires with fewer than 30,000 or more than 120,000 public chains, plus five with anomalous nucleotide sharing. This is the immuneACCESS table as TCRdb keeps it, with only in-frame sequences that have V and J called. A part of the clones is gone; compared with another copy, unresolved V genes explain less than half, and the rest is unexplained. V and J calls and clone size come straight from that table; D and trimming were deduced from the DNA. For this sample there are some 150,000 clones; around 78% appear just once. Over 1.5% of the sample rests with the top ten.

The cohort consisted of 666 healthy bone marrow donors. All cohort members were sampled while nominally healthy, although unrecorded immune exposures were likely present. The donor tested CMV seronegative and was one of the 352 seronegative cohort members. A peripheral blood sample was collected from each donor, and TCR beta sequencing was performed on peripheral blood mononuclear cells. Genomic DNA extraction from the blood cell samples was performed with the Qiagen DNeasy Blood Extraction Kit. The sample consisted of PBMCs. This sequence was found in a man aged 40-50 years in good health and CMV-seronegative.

The DNA sequence follows: TGTGCCAGCAGCACCCAGGGTAACACTGAAGCTTTCTTT. This codes for CASSTQGNTEAFF. This chain joins TRBV7-2 to TRBJ1-1; a tentative D call is TRBD1 (5 bases match). V was cut back by 5 bases and J by 2 bases, leaving a gap of 9 bases between them. The CDR3 measures 13 amino acids from cysteine to phenylalanine. The retained sequence is limited to the CDR3, 39 bases, with the frame set at the first base. Based on the germline V gene, the CDR1 and CDR2 sequences are SGHTA and FQGNSA.